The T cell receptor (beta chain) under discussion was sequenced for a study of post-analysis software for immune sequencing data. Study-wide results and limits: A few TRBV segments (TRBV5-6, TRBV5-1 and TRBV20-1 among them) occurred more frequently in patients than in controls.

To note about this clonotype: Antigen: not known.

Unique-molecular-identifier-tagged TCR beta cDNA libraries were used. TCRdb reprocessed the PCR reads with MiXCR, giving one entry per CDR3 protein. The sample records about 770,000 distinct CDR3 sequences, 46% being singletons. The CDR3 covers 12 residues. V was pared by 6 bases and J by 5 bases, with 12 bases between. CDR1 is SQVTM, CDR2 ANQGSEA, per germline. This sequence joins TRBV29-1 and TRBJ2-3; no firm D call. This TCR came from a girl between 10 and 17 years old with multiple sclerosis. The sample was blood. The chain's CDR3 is CSVTPPGDTQYF. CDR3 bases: TGCAGCGTAACCCCCCCGGGAGATACGCAGTATTTT.